The clone carrying this TCR beta chain was seen a few times. The sample is drawn from a study of shared T cell receptors in the human thymus. Clones were sequenced by immunoSEQ multiplex PCR, and TCRdb holds only the in-frame ones, with some missing. Of 720,000 or so clones listed, approximately 83% are singletons. Trimming removed 7 bases from V and 3 bases from J; junction bases left unmatched: 8. The CDR3 spans 16 residues. Germline values: CDR1 MNHNY, CDR2 SVGAGI (reference sequence). These records were also assigned to another study, of human thymus T cells.

The origin of this receptor is a girl under three years old with a congenital heart defect. The chain links TRBV6-6 to TRBJ1-4; 10 nucleotides agree with TRBD1. The sequenced sample was thymocytes. CDR3 in DNA: TGTGCCAGCACTCCCGACAGGGGGCGGGCTAATGAAAAACTGTTTTTT. Residues: CASTPDRGRANEKLFF.